This T cell receptor beta chain came from a study of T cell responses to AZD1222 COVID-19 vaccine. Only one count was recorded for this clone. The V gene's germline CDR1 is LGHNA and CDR2 YNFKEQ. The CDR3 is 13 amino acids. The ends were cut back, 6 bases at V and 4 bases at J, with 10 bases in the middle. Method: immunoSEQ multiplex PCR; TCRdb's copy keeps in-frame clones and lacks some. This table holds about 140,000 clones, 85% to 95% found once. The chain employs TRBV4-2 and TRBJ1-5; D is unclear. The sequence came from an adult in good health. The sequenced sample was peripheral blood, obtained on day 0 of MenACWY control vaccination. CDR3 in amino acids: CASSQDRNQPQHF. Here the CDR3 DNA reads TGTGCCAGCAGTCAGGACCGTAATCAGCCCCAGCATTTT.